The present T cell receptor (beta chain) was sequenced within a study of cytomegalovirus exposure and HLA in healthy donors. The PCR had 60 Vbeta and 13 Jbeta primers. This table comes from immunoSEQ multiplex PCR, and its TCRdb copy is limited to in-frame clones, with some not included. The sample has about 180,000 clones; 84% are singletons. This clone has only one observation. The sample comprised PBMCs. The sequence was collected from a girl aged 10 to 17 in good health and CMV-seropositive.

The CDR3: CASSLQTSADTQYF. In DNA, the CDR3 is TGCGCCAGCAGCTTACAGACTAGCGCGGATACGCAGTATTTT. The V gene is TRBV5-1, the J gene TRBJ2-3, with 8 positions matching TRBD2. The CDR3 has 14 residues. The junction had 5 bases not matched to a gene; V was cut back by 2 bases and J by 6 bases. Germline CDR1 reads SGHRS; CDR2 reads YFSETQ.